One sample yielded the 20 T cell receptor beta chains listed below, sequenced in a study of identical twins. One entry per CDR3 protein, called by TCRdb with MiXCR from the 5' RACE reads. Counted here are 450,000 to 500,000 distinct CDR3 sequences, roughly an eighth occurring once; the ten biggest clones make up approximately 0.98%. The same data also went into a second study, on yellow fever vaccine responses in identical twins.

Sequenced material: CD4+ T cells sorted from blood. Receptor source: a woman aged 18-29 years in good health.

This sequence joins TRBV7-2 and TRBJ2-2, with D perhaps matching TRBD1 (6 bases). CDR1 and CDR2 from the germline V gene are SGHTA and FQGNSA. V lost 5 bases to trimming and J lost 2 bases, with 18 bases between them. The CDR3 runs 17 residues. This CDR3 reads CASSETLGTHNTGELFF. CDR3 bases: TGTGCCAGCAGCGAAACACTCGGGACACATAACACCGGGGAGCTGTTTTTT.

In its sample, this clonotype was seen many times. The CDR3 is CASSLQGSHTDTQYF. The CDR3 DNA sequence: TGTGCCAGCAGCCTGCAAGGGTCCCACACAGATACGCAGTATTTT. The chain carries TRBV7-2 and TRBJ2-3; no firm D call. CDR1 is SGHTA and CDR2 is FQGNSA in the germline V gene. This CDR3 spans 15 amino acids. With 5 bases removed from V and 2 bases from J, the gap between germline ends came to 14 bases.

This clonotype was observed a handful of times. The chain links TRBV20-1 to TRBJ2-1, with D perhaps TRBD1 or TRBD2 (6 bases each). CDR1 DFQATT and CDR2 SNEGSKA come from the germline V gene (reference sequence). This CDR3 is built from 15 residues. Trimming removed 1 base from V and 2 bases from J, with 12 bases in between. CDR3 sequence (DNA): TGCAGTGCTAGAGCGGGGGCCTCTACCTACAATGAGCAGTTCTTC. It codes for CSARAGASTYNEQFF.

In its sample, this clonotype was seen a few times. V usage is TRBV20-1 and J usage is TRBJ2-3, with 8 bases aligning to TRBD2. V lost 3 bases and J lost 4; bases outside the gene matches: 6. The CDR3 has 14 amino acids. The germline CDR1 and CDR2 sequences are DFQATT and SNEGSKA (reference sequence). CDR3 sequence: CSASRTSRPDTQYF. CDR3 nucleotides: TGCAGTGCTAGCAGGACTAGCCGCCCAGATACGCAGTATTTT.

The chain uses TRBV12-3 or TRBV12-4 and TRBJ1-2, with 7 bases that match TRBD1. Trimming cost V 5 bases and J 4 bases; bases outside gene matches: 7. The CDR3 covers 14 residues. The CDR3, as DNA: TGTGCCAGCAGTGAATCCTCAGGGGGCTATGGCTACACCTTC. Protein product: CASSESSGGYGYTF.

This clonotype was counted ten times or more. CDR3 in amino acids: CSARGGREARYNEQFF. CDR3 in DNA: TGCAGTGCTAGAGGGGGTAGAGAGGCTCGGTACAATGAGCAGTTCTTC. The V call is TRBV20-1, the J call TRBJ2-1; D is uncertain. V lost 1 base and J lost 4, with 17 bases in between. The germline CDR1 and CDR2 sequences are DFQATT and SNEGSKA (reference sequence). CDR3 length equals 16 residues.

The CDR3 DNA follows: TGCAGTGCTAGGGATAGCGGGAGGCTCAACACCGGGGAGCTGTTTTTT. It translates to CSARDSGRLNTGELFF. V and J are TRBV20-1 and TRBJ2-2; 10 bases line up with TRBD2. The V gene's germline CDR1 is DFQATT and CDR2 SNEGSKA (reference sequence). This CDR3 has 16 amino acids. V lost 3 bases, J lost 2 bases, and 6 bases stayed unmatched.

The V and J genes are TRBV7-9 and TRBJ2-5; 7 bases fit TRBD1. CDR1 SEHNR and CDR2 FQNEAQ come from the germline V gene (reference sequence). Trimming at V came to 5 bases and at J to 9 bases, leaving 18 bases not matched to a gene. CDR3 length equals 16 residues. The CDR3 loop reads CASSPETGQGFRAQYF. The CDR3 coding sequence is TGTGCCAGCAGCCCGGAGACAGGGCAGGGGTTTAGGGCCCAGTACTTC.

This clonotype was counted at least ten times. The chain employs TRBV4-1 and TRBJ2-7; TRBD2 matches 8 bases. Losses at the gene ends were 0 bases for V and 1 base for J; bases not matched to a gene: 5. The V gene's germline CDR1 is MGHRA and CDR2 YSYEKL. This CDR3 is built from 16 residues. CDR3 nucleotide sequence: TGCGCCAGCAGCCAAGATCACGGGACTAGGTCCTACGAGCAGTACTTC. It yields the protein CASSQDHGTRSYEQYF.

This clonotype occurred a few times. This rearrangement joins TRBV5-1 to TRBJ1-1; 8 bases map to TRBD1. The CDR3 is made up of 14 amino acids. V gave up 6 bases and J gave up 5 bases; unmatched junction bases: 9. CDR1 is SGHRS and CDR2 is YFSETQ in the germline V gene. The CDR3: CASKQQGDPTEAFF. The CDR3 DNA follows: TGCGCCAGCAAACAACAGGGGGACCCAACTGAAGCTTTCTTT.

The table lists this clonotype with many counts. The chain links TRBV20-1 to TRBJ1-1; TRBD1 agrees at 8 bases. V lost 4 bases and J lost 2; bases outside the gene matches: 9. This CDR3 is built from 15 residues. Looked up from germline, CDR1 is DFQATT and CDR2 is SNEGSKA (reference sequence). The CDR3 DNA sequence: TGCAGTGCTACAGGGGGCCAGAGGAGCAACACTGAAGCTTTCTTT. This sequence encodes CSATGGQRSNTEAFF.

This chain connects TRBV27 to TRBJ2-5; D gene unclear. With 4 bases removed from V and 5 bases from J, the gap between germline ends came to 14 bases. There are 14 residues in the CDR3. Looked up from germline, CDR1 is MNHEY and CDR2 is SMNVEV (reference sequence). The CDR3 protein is CASSSSRLLETQYF. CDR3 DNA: TGTGCCAGCAGTTCATCCCGATTACTGGAGACCCAGTACTTC.

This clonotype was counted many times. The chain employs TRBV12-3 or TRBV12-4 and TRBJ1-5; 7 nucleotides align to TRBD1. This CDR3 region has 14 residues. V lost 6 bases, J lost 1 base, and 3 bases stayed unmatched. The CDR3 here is CASRVQGSNQPQHF. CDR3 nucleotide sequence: TGTGCCAGCAGGGTACAGGGGAGCAATCAGCCCCAGCATTTT.

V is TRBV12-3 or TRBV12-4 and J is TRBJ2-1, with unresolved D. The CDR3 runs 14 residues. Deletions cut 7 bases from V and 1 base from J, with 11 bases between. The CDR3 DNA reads TGTGCCAGCACCCTCGAAGGGTCCTACAATGAGCAGTTCTTC. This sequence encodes CASTLEGSYNEQFF.

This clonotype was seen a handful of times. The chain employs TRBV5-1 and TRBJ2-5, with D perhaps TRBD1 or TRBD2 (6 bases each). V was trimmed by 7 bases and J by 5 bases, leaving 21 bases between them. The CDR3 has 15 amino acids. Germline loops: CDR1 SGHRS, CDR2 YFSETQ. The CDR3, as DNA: TGCGCCAGCTCCTATGGAGGGGGGCCCCATGAGACCCAGTACTTC. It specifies CASSYGGGPHETQYF.

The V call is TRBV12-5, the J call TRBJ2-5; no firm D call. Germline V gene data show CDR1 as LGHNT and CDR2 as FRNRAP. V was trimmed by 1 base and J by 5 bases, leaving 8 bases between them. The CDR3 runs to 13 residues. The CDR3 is CASGLGLGETQYF. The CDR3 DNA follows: TGTGCTAGTGGTTTGGGGCTCGGGGAGACCCAGTACTTC.

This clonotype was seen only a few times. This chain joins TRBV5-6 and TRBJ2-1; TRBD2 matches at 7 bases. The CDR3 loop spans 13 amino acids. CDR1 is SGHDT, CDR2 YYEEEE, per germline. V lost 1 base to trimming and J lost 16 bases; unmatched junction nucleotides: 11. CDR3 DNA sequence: TGTGCCAGCAGCTTGAAGGGCGGGAGAGCTTACTTCTTC. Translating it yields CASSLKGGRAYFF. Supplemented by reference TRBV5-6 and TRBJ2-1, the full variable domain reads DAGVTQSPTHLIKTRGQQVTLRCSPKSGHDTVSWYQQALGQGPQFIFQYYEEEERQRGNFPDRFSGHQFPNYSSELNVNALLLGDSALYLCASSLKGGRAYFFGPGTRLTVL.

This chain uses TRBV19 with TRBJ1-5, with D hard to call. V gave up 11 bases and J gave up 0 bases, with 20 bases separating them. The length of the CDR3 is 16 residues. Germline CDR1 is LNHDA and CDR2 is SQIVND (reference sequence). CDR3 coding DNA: TGTGCCTCCCAGGTGTCGGGATTCGGTAGCAATCAGCCCCAGCATTTT. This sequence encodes CASQVSGFGSNQPQHF. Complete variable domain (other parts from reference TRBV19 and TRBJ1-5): DGGITQSPKYLFRKEGQNVTLSCEQNLNHDAMYWYRQDPGQGLRLIYYSQIVNDFQKGDIAEGYSVSREKKESFPLTVTSAQKNPTAFYLCASQVSGFGSNQPQHFGDGTRLSIL.

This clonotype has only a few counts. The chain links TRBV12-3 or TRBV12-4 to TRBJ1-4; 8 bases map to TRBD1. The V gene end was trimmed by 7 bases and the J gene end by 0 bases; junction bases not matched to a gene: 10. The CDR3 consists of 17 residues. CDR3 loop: CASTIDRGVATNEKLFF. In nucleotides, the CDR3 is TGTGCCAGCACCATAGACAGGGGAGTCGCAACTAATGAAAAACTGTTTTTT.

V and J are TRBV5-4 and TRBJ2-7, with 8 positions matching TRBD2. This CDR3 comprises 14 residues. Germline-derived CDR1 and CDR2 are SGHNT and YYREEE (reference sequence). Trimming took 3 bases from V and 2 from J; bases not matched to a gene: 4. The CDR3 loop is CASSWGGGTYEQYF. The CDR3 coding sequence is TGTGCCAGCAGCTGGGGCGGGGGGACCTACGAGCAGTACTTC. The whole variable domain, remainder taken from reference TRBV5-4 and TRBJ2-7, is ETGVTQSPTHLIKTRGQQVTLRCSSQSGHNTVSWYQQALGQGPQFIFQYYREEENGRGNFPPRFSGLQFPNYSSELNVNALELDDSALYLCASSWGGGTYEQYFGPGTRLTVT.